What follows describes a single T cell receptor beta chain. This CDR3 has 12 amino acids. The V gene lost 6 bases and the J gene lost 8 bases, with 11 bases spanning the gap. Germline assignment: CDR1 MNHEY and CDR2 SVGAGI. This record belongs to a study of tumor-infiltrating lymphocytes in primary liver carcinoma. Starting material of around 490 ng total RNA yielded TCR beta cDNA via a constant-region primer. Construction of TCR beta libraries relied on three successive nested multiplex PCR rounds employing slightly modified ARM-PCR. Each of the first two PCR rounds ran approximately 10 cycles with TRBV1-TRBV30 forward and C-beta reverse primers. Each CDR3 protein gets one entry after TCRdb re-called the multiplex PCR reads with MiXCR. The sample lists approximately 340,000 distinct CDR3 sequences, approximately 65% occurring once. Blood RNA originated from unsorted whole blood, with germline DNA additionally extracted.

The sequenced sample consisted of peripheral blood. The source is a man aged 40-50 years with primary liver carcinoma and hepatitis B virus infection. V gene TRBV6-5 combines with J gene TRBJ2-1; no clear D. In DNA form, the CDR3 reads TGTGCCAGCAGCCGACCAGACTATGAGCAGTTCTTC. As protein: CASSRPDYEQFF.